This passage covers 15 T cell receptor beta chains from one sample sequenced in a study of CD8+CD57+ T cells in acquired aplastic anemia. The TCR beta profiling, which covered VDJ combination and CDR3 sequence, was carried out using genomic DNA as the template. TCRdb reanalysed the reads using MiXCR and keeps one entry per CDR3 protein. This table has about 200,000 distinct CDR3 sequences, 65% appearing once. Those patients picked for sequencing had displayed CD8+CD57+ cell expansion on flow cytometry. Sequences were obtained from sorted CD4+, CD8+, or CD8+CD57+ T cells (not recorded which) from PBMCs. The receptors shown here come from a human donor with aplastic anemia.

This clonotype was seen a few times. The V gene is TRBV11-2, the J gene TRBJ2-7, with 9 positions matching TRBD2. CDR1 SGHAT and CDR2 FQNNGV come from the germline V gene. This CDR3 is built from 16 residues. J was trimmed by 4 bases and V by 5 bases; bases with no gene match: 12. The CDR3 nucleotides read TGTGCCAGCAGCACGGGACTAGCCGGAGGGTGGTACGAGCAGTACTTC. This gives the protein CASSTGLAGGWYEQYF.

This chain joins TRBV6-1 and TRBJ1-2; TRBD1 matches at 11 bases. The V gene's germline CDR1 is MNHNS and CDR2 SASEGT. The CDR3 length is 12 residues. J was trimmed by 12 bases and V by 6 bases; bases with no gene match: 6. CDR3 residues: CASSAGTGGNTF. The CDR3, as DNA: TGTGCCAGCAGCGCCGGGACAGGGGGGAACACCTTC.

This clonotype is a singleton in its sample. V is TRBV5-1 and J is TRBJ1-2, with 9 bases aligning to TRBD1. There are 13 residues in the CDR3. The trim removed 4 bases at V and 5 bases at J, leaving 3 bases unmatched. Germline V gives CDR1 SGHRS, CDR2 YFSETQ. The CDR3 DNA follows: TGCGCCAGCAGCGTGGACAGGGGTTATGGCTACACCTTC. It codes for CASSVDRGYGYTF.

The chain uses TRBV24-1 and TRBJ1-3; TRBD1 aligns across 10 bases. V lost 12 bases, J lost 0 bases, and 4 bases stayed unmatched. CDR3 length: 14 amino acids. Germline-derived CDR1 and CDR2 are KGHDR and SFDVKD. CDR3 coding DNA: TGTGCCCCCGGGGACAGGGGCTCTGGAAACACCATATATTTT. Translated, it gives CAPGDRGSGNTIYF.

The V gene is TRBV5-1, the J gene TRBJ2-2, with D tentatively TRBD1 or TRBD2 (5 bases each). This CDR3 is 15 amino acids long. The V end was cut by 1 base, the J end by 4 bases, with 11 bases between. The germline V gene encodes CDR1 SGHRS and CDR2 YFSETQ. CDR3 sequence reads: CASSLFWGSTGELFF. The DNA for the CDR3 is TGCGCCAGCAGCTTGTTTTGGGGGTCCACCGGGGAGCTGTTTTTT. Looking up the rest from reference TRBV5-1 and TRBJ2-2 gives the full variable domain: KAGVTQTPRYLIKTRGQQVTLSCSPISGHRSVSWYQQTPGQGLQFLFEYFSETQRNKGNFPGRFSGRQFSNSRSEMNVSTLELGDSALYLCASSLFWGSTGELFFGEGSRLTVL.

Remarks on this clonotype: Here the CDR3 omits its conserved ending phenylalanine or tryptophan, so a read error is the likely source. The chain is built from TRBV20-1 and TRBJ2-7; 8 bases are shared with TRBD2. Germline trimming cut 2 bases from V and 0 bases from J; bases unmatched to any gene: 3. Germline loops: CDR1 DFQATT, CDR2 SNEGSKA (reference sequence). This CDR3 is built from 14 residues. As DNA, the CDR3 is TGCAGTGCTAGACCAGCGGGGGTCTCCTACGAGCAGTACCTC. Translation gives CSARPAGVSYEQYL.

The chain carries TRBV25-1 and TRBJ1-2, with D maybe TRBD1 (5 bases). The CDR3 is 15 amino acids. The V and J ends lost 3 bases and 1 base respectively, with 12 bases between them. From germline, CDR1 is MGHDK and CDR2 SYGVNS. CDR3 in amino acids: CASSDARGFNYGYTF. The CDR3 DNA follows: TGTGCCAGCAGTGATGCCCGGGGGTTTAACTATGGCTACACCTTC.

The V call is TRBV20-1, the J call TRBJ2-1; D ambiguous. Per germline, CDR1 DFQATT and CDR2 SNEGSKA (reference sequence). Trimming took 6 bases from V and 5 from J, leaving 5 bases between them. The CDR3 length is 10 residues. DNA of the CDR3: TGCAGTGCCGCAAACAATGAGCAGTTCTTC. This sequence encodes CSAANNEQFF.

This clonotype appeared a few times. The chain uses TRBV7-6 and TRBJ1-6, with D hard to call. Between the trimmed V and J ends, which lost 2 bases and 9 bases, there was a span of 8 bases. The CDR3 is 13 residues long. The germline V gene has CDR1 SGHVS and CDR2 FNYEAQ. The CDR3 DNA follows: TGTGCCAGCAGCTTATCGTTCGCTTCACCCCTCCACTTT. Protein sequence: CASSLSFASPLHF. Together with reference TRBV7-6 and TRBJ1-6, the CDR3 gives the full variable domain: GAGVSQSPRYKVTKRGQDVALRCDPISGHVSLYWYRQALGQGPEFLTYFNYEAQQDKSGLPNDRFSAERPEGSISTLTIQRTEQRDSAMYRCASSLSFASPLHFGNGTRLTVT.

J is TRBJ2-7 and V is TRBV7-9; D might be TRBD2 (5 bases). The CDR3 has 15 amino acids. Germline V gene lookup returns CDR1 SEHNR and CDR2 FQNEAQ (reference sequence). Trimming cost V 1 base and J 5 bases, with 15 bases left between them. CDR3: CASSLGHIKEDEQYF. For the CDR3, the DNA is TGTGCCAGCAGCTTAGGGCACATAAAGGAGGACGAGCAGTACTTC.

CDR3 amino acids: CASSPATWGAGVNTEAFF. The CDR3 DNA sequence: TGTGCCAGCAGCCCGGCGACGTGGGGTGCCGGCGTGAACACTGAAGCTTTCTTT. This chain joins TRBV7-9 and TRBJ1-1, with D unclear. The CDR3 spans 18 residues. The V gene lost 5 bases and the J gene lost 0 bases, with 22 bases spanning the gap. The germline CDR1 and CDR2 sequences are SEHNR and FQNEAQ (reference sequence). Combining the CDR3 with reference TRBV7-9 and TRBJ1-1 gives the whole variable domain DTGVSQNPRHKITKRGQNVTFRCDPISEHNRLYWYRQTLGQGPEFLTYFQNEAQLEKSRLLSDRFSAERPKGSFSTLEIQRTEQGDSAMYLCASSPATWGAGVNTEAFFGQGTRLTVV.

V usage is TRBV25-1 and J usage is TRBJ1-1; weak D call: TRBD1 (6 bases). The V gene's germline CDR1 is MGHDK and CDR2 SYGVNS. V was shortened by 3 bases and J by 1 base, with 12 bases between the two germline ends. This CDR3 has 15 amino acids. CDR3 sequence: CASSERGVGNTEAFF. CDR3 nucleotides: TGTGCCAGCAGTGAGAGGGGGGTTGGGAACACTGAAGCTTTCTTT.

The CDR3 is CASSARDRGEQFF. DNA for the CDR3: TGTGCCAGCAGTGCCAGGGACAGGGGTGAGCAGTTCTTC. The chain employs TRBV25-1 and TRBJ2-1; 10 bases are shared with TRBD1. The germline gives CDR1 MGHDK, CDR2 SYGVNS. CDR3 length: 13 amino acids. Trimming took 4 bases from V and 9 from J; bases not matched to a gene: 3.

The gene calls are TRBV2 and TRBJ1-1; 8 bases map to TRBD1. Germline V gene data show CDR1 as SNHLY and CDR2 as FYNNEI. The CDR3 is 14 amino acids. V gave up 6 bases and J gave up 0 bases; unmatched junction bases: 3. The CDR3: CASRGGQVNTEAFF. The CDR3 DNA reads TGTGCCAGCAGGGGGGGACAGGTGAACACTGAAGCTTTCTTT.

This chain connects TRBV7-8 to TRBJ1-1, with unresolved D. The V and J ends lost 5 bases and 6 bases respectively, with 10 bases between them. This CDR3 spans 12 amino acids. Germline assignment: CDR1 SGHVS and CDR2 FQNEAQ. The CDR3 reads CASSPLPPEAFF. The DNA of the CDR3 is TGTGCCAGCAGCCCGCTCCCCCCTGAAGCTTTCTTT. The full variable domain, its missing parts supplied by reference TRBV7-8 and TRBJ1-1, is GAGVSQSPRYKVAKRGQDVALRCDPISGHVSLFWYQQALGQGPEFLTYFQNEAQLDKSGLPSDRFFAERPEGSVSTLKIQRTQQEDSAVYLCASSPLPPEAFFGQGTRLTVV.